Shown below are 25 T cell receptor beta chains from a single sample sequenced in a study of shared clonotypes between healthy human individuals. Terminally differentiated effector memory CD45RA+ cells were excluded by CCR7 positive selection of CD45RO-negative cells. Sequencing used immunoSEQ multiplex PCR; TCRdb keeps in-frame clones, though not all of them. The sample has about 2.1 million clones, about 93% seen once. Sequenced material: naive CD8+ T cells from PBMCs. These receptor sequences come from a man between 18 and 29 years old in good health. Some clones in this sample may be carry-over from other donors' samples.

V and J are TRBV4-1 and TRBJ2-7; D perhaps matches TRBD1 (6 bases). The V end was cut by 4 bases, the J end by 4 bases, with 11 bases between. CDR1 and CDR2 (germline): MGHRA, YSYEKL. The length of the CDR3 is 13 residues. In DNA form, the CDR3 reads TGCGCCAGCAGCCTGGGGGCGCCGTACGAGCAGTACTTC. Amino acid sequence: CASSLGAPYEQYF.

The V and J genes are TRBV7-9 and TRBJ2-3; TRBD2 agrees at 11 bases. V was clipped by 4 bases and J by 4 bases; unmatched bases: 7. This CDR3 comprises 16 residues. Germline V gene lookup returns CDR1 SEHNR and CDR2 FQNEAQ (reference sequence). The CDR3 spells CASSSTTSGAPDTQYF. The CDR3 DNA follows: TGTGCCAGCAGCTCCACGACTAGCGGGGCCCCAGATACGCAGTATTTT.

V usage is TRBV4-1 and J usage is TRBJ1-1, with a tentative D call TRBD1 (6 bases). Between the trimmed V and J ends, which lost 4 bases and 4 bases, there was a span of 13 bases. Germline lookup yields CDR1 MGHRA and CDR2 YSYEKL. The CDR3 has 14 residues. The CDR3 is CASSPRVGGTEAFF. As DNA, the CDR3 is TGCGCCAGCAGCCCAAGGGTAGGGGGCACTGAAGCTTTCTTT.

J is TRBJ1-5 and V is TRBV28, with unresolved D. The germline gives CDR1 MDHEN, CDR2 SYDVKM. V lost 3 bases and J lost 13, with 19 bases in between. The CDR3 is 14 amino acids. CDR3 protein: CASSFRRREAIQHF. The CDR3 region has the DNA TGTGCCAGCAGTTTTCGGCGACGGGAGGCCATTCAGCATTTT.

The V and J genes are TRBV10-3 and TRBJ1-1; D is uncertain. This CDR3 has 17 residues. CDR1 and CDR2 (germline): ENHRY, SYGVKD. V was pared by 7 bases and J by 1 base, with 22 bases between. CDR3 nucleotide sequence: TGTGCCATCACCGAGACCAGCGGGCTTGAGAGGAACACTGAAGCTTTCTTT. Its protein product is CAITETSGLERNTEAFF.

The chain is built from TRBV28 and TRBJ1-5; D remains ambiguous. This CDR3 spans 15 amino acids. Deletions cut 3 bases from V and 5 bases from J, with 14 bases between. Germline assignment: CDR1 MDHEN and CDR2 SYDVKM. CDR3 in amino acids: CASSLLIKVDQPQHF. In DNA form, the CDR3 reads TGTGCCAGCAGTTTGTTGATTAAGGTAGATCAGCCCCAGCATTTT.

The chain links TRBV6-5 to TRBJ2-2, with no clear D. The germline V gene encodes CDR1 MNHEY and CDR2 SVGAGI. CDR3 length equals 16 residues. The V end lost 0 bases, the J end lost 1 base, and 9 bases lay between the germline ends. CDR3 nucleotides: TGTGCCAGCAGTTACTCGACGCGTGGGAACACCGGGGAGCTGTTTTTT. Translated, it gives CASSYSTRGNTGELFF.

The CDR3 region has the DNA TGTGCCAGCAGTGAAGGGTACAATGAGCAGTTCTTC. It codes for CASSEGYNEQFF. The chain has TRBV25-1 and TRBJ2-1; D gene uncertain. The V and J ends lost 2 bases and 4 bases respectively, with 3 bases between them. The CDR3 consists of 12 residues. The V gene's germline CDR1 is MGHDK and CDR2 SYGVNS.

This chain joins TRBV29-1 and TRBJ2-5; 15 positions agree with TRBD2. The CDR3 runs 16 residues. The V and J ends lost 6 bases and 5 bases, in that order; junction bases with no gene match: 10. Germline V lookup: CDR1 SQVTM, CDR2 ANQGSEA. Written as DNA, the CDR3 is TGCAGCGTCGACGGACTAGCGGGAGGGCCAGAGGAGACCCAGTACTTC. This translates into CSVDGLAGGPEETQYF.

J is TRBJ2-7 and V is TRBV14; 8 bases fit TRBD2. Germline CDR1 reads SGHDN; CDR2 reads FVKESK. The junction had 10 bases not matched to a gene; V was cut back by 4 bases and J by 2 bases. The CDR3 consists of 16 residues. In DNA form, the CDR3 reads TGTGCCAGCAGCCCCCCCGGGGGGGGAGTTGCCTACGAGCAGTACTTC. This translates into CASSPPGGGVAYEQYF.

V gene TRBV28 combines with J gene TRBJ1-2; no reliable D call. Per germline, CDR1 MDHEN and CDR2 SYDVKM. This CDR3 region has 14 residues. V lost 5 bases to trimming and J lost 2 bases, with 12 bases between them. CDR3 amino acids: CASSDTPENYGYTF. In DNA, the CDR3 is TGTGCCAGCAGTGATACCCCAGAGAACTATGGCTACACCTTC.

This chain uses TRBV28 with TRBJ1-5, with D unclear. Germline CDR1 and CDR2: MDHEN and SYDVKM. V lost 6 bases and J lost 5, with 5 bases in between. The CDR3 consists of 11 residues. The CDR3: CASRTYQPQHF. The CDR3 region has the DNA TGTGCCAGCAGGACGTATCAGCCCCAGCATTTT.

The rearrangement uses TRBV15 and TRBJ2-5; no reliable D call. Between the trimmed V and J ends, which lost 8 bases and 5 bases, there was a span of 9 bases. The CDR3 contains 11 residues. Per germline, CDR1 LNHNV and CDR2 YYDKDF (reference sequence). The CDR3 region has the DNA TGTGCCACCGGGCTACTCGAGACCCAGTACTTC. It is translated as CATGLLETQYF.

This chain links TRBV6-4 with TRBJ2-7; tentative D call: TRBD2 (6 bases). The germline V gene encodes CDR1 MRHNA and CDR2 SNTAGT. The V end lost 3 bases, the J end lost 2 bases, and 17 bases lay between the germline ends. The CDR3 has 16 residues. Here the CDR3 reads CASSEGGTRPPYEQYF. CDR3 DNA: TGTGCCAGCAGTGAAGGAGGGACCAGGCCCCCCTACGAGCAGTACTTC.

The chain has TRBV6-5 and TRBJ1-2; D perhaps matches TRBD1 (5 bases). Trimming removed 4 bases from V and 8 bases from J, with 14 bases in between. Per germline, CDR1 MNHEY and CDR2 SVGAGI. CDR3 length equals 13 residues. CDR3: CASSSTGGRGYTF. In nucleotides, the CDR3 is TGTGCCAGCAGTTCAACCGGGGGGAGAGGCTACACCTTC.

This chain uses TRBV27 with TRBJ2-7; the D is unclear. CDR1 is MNHEY, CDR2 SMNVEV, per germline (reference sequence). V was shortened by 5 bases and J by 3 bases, with 14 bases between the two germline ends. This CDR3 has 14 residues. CDR3 sequence: CASSPLVSLYEQYF. Here the CDR3 DNA reads TGTGCCAGCAGTCCATTAGTATCTCTCTACGAGCAGTACTTC.

The chain is built from TRBV14 and TRBJ2-7, with 7 nucleotides matching TRBD1. Trimming cost V 0 bases and J 2 bases; bases outside gene matches: 4. This CDR3 is 15 amino acids long. The germline gives CDR1 SGHDN, CDR2 FVKESK. The CDR3 coding sequence is TGTGCCAGCAGCCAAGATCACAGGGGTACCTACGAGCAGTACTTC. It yields the protein CASSQDHRGTYEQYF.

J is TRBJ2-7 and V is TRBV11-2; D perhaps matches TRBD2 (6 bases). Germline values: CDR1 SGHAT, CDR2 FQNNGV. The CDR3 runs 15 residues. With 1 base removed from V and 3 bases from J, the gap between germline ends came to 13 bases. In nucleotides, the CDR3 is TGTGCCAGCAGCTTAGGGGCTAGCGACAGCTACGAGCAGTACTTC. The encoded protein is CASSLGASDSYEQYF.

This clone has a single count. The V gene is TRBV6-5, the J gene TRBJ2-1; TRBD1 matches 9 bases. Germline assignment: CDR1 MNHEY and CDR2 SVGAGI. J lost 4 bases, V lost 6 bases, and 7 bases had no gene match. This CDR3 has 15 residues. CDR3 nucleotide sequence: TGTGCCAGCAGCCAAGACAGGGGGGGTTACAATGAGCAGTTCTTC. It encodes CASSQDRGGYNEQFF.

This chain links TRBV10-3 with TRBJ2-2; TRBD1 matches 7 bases. Losses at the gene ends were 0 bases for V and 6 bases for J; bases not matched to a gene: 1. This CDR3 has 14 residues. Germline CDR1 reads ENHRY; CDR2 reads SYGVKD. The CDR3 here is CAISESDRAGELFF. In nucleotides, the CDR3 is TGTGCCATCAGTGAGTCTGACAGGGCCGGGGAGCTGTTTTTT.

The chain combines TRBV15 with TRBJ1-5, with TRBD1 as a possible D gene (5 bases). Germline V gene lookup returns CDR1 LNHNV and CDR2 YYDKDF (reference sequence). The CDR3 length is 13 residues. V lost 6 bases to trimming and J lost 6 bases, with 12 bases between them. This CDR3 is CATSQGTPQPQHF. In DNA, the CDR3 is TGTGCCACCAGTCAGGGCACCCCTCAGCCCCAGCATTTT.

The chain is built from TRBV6-1 and TRBJ2-7, with D possibly TRBD1 on 6 matching bases. Germline V gives CDR1 MNHNS, CDR2 SASEGT. This CDR3 has 13 residues. V lost 6 bases to trimming and J lost 3 bases, with 12 bases between them. CDR3 sequence: CASRHPQGYEQYF. In DNA, the CDR3 is TGTGCCAGCAGACACCCACAGGGCTACGAGCAGTACTTC.

V and J are TRBV7-2 and TRBJ2-7, with TRBD2 matching over 11 bases. The CDR3 length is 15 residues. The germline CDR1 and CDR2 sequences are SGHTA and FQGNSA. V was clipped by 5 bases and J by 4 bases; unmatched bases: 7. Here the CDR3 DNA reads TGTGCCAGCAGCGGTTGGACTAGCGGGTTTTACGAGCAGTACTTC. Translated, it gives CASSGWTSGFYEQYF.

The gene calls are TRBV9 and TRBJ2-7; D may be TRBD2 (7 bases). From germline, CDR1 is SGDLS and CDR2 YYNGEE. This CDR3 spans 14 amino acids. Trimming removed 7 bases at V and 1 base at J, with 15 bases between. CDR3 coding DNA: TGTGCCAGCTCGGGGGGCGGAGGGTCCTACGAGCAGTACTTC. This sequence encodes CASSGGGGSYEQYF.

CDR3 DNA: TGTGCCAGCAGTGGGAATAGCTTCGCCAAAAACATTCAGTACTTC. It is translated as CASSGNSFAKNIQYF. This chain connects TRBV27 to TRBJ2-4; D not certain. This CDR3 has 15 amino acids. Trimming removed 5 bases from V and 1 base from J, with 12 bases in between. Germline V CDR1 and CDR2: MNHEY, SMNVEV (reference sequence).